This T cell receptor beta chain stems from a study of T cell responses to AZD1222 COVID-19 vaccine. Background on the study: Second-dose recipients at about 4 or about 12 weeks were treated as one pooled group.

Method: immunoSEQ multiplex PCR; TCRdb's copy keeps in-frame clones and lacks some. The sample shows 150,000 to 200,000 clones, roughly 91% of them seen only once. The CDR3 totals 14 residues. The V end was cut by 4 bases, the J end by 3 bases, with 11 bases between. Germline CDR1 reads SGHRS; CDR2 reads YFSETQ. The source material was peripheral blood, sampled on day 0 of AZD1222 vaccination. The sequence derives from an adult in good health. The genes are TRBV5-1 and TRBJ2-1, with a weak D call TRBD1 (6 bases). The CDR3 region has the DNA TGCGCCAGCAGCGCTGGACAGCTCTACAATGAGCAGTTCTTC. Residues: CASSAGQLYNEQFF.